This TCR beta chain was captured by sequencing in a study of monozygotic twins with inflammatory bowel disease. Following a re-call of the 5' RACE reads, TCRdb has one entry per CDR3 protein and lacks DNA. This listing includes more than 300,000 distinct CDR3 sequences. The V gene's germline CDR1 is LGHNA and CDR2 YNFKEQ. The CDR3 runs to 14 residues. On this clonotype: The antigen is not known.

Study results and caveats: Whether twins were concordant or discordant made no difference to repertoire similarity, possibly from limited power.

The TCR sequence derives from a human donor with ulcerative colitis or Crohn's disease, or a healthy co-twin of an affected twin (not recorded which). This chain uses TRBV4-2 with TRBJ2-7; no DNA is available, so the TRBD2 call from TCRdb remains unchecked. Sequenced: blood. CDR3 amino acids: CASSQGLAGAEQYF.